Shown below are 29 T cell receptor beta chains from a single sample sequenced in a study of blood T cell repertoires in COVID-19. Clones were sequenced by immunoSEQ multiplex PCR, and TCRdb holds only the in-frame ones, with some missing. In the table there are approximately 110,000 clones, roughly 84% of which are singletons. The sequencing sample was made of peripheral blood. All receptors come from a man aged 35-49 years with acute or convalescent COVID-19.

This clone appeared a single time. J is TRBJ2-3 and V is TRBV29-1; 9 bases match TRBD1. Germline lookup yields CDR1 SQVTM and CDR2 ANQGSEA. The CDR3 has 14 amino acids. V trimming: 6 bases; J trimming: 3 bases; junction bases outside the gene matches: 7. CDR3 sequence: CSVGTGSKTDTQYF. In nucleotides, the CDR3 is TGCAGCGTCGGGACAGGGTCGAAGACAGATACGCAGTATTTT.

This clone was counted a single time. The gene calls are TRBV11-2 and TRBJ2-3, with D perhaps TRBD1 (5 bases). CDR3 size: 15 residues. CDR1 SGHAT and CDR2 FQNNGV come from the germline V gene. The V end lost 0 bases, the J end lost 4 bases, and 11 bases lay between the germline ends. Written as DNA, the CDR3 is TGTGCCAGCAGCTTAGAGGGTCCCAGGGCAGATACGCAGTATTTT. Amino acids: CASSLEGPRADTQYF.

V is TRBV6-5 and J is TRBJ2-7, with a tentative D call TRBD2 (5 bases). CDR1 and CDR2 (germline): MNHEY, SVGAGI. This CDR3 is built from 15 residues. Trimming took off 4 bases at V and 0 bases at J, with 13 bases between the two ends. CDR3 sequence reads: CASSSAQTSSYEQYF. DNA of the CDR3: TGTGCCAGCAGTTCCGCACAAACTAGCTCCTACGAGCAGTACTTC.

The chain carries TRBV7-9 and TRBJ2-2; D is possibly TRBD2 (5 bases). Trimming took 2 bases from V and 1 from J, leaving 5 bases between them. The CDR3 extends over 14 amino acids. Germline CDR1 SEHNR, CDR2 FQNEAQ (reference sequence). This CDR3 reads CASSLSGNTGELFF. DNA of the CDR3: TGTGCCAGCAGCTTAAGCGGGAACACCGGGGAGCTGTTTTTT.

The J gene is TRBJ2-7, the V gene TRBV29-1, with 8 bases identical to TRBD1. Per germline, CDR1 SQVTM and CDR2 ANQGSEA. The CDR3 extends over 12 amino acids. J lost 6 bases, V lost 2 bases, and 3 bases had no gene match. For the CDR3, the DNA is TGCAGCGTTGAACCAGGGGGCGGCGAGCAGTACTTC. Amino acids: CSVEPGGGEQYF.

The chain uses TRBV24-1 and TRBJ2-3; 13 bases agree with TRBD2. V lost 1 base to trimming and J lost 7 bases; unmatched junction nucleotides: 4. The germline V gene has CDR1 KGHDR and CDR2 SFDVKD. CDR3 size: 16 residues. The CDR3 protein is CATSDFGTSGINTQYF. The CDR3 region has the DNA TGTGCCACCAGTGATTTTGGGACTAGCGGGATAAATACGCAGTATTTT.

This clone was recorded once. V is TRBV5-4 and J is TRBJ2-3; 7 bases are a match to TRBD1. The V gene's germline CDR1 is SGHNT and CDR2 YYREEE (reference sequence). This CDR3 has 16 amino acids. Trimming cost V 4 bases and J 4 bases; bases outside gene matches: 12. DNA for the CDR3: TGTGCCAGCAGCCCTCACCCGGGACAGTATCCAGATACGCAGTATTTT. This encodes CASSPHPGQYPDTQYF.

The chain couples TRBV9 to TRBJ1-5, with D maybe TRBD1 (6 bases). The germline V gene has CDR1 SGDLS and CDR2 YYNGEE. Trimming took 4 bases from V and 7 from J, leaving 15 bases between them. This CDR3 is 14 amino acids long. The CDR3 DNA is TGTGCCAGCAGCTCCGGGGGGCCTGGCCAGCCCCAGCATTTT. Translation: CASSSGGPGQPQHF.

The chain's CDR3 is CAGGETYEQYF. CDR3 DNA sequence: TGTGCTGGGGGGGAAACCTACGAGCAGTACTTC. The chain has TRBV2 and TRBJ2-7, with TRBD2 matching 7 bases. The CDR3 loop spans 11 amino acids. Per germline, CDR1 SNHLY and CDR2 FYNNEI.

The chain's CDR3 is CASSQGRGTQYF. CDR3 DNA sequence: TGTGCCAGCAGCCAAGGTCGAGGTACGCAGTATTTT. V gene TRBV14 combines with J gene TRBJ2-3; D uncertain. Germline-derived CDR1 and CDR2 are SGHDN and FVKESK. V lost 1 base and J 8 bases, leaving 7 bases between the germline ends. The CDR3 contains 12 residues.

This chain uses TRBV27 with TRBJ1-1, with 8 bases matching TRBD1. Germline lookup yields CDR1 MNHEY and CDR2 SMNVEV (reference sequence). The CDR3 extends over 15 amino acids. J was trimmed by 0 bases and V by 5 bases; bases with no gene match: 5. The CDR3 nucleotides are TGTGCCAGCAGTCCCACGGACAGGGTGAACACTGAAGCTTTCTTT. Amino acids: CASSPTDRVNTEAFF.

This chain uses TRBV20-1 with TRBJ1-1, with TRBD1 matching 9 bases. V dropped 3 bases and J dropped 7; count of bases not matched to a gene: 9. This CDR3 contains 14 residues. From germline, CDR1 is DFQATT and CDR2 SNEGSKA (reference sequence). The CDR3 sequence: CSASRSQGANEAFF. The CDR3 region has the DNA TGCAGTGCTAGTAGGTCACAGGGGGCGAATGAAGCTTTCTTT.

V is TRBV2 and J is TRBJ1-2; 8 nucleotides agree with TRBD1. The germline V gene encodes CDR1 SNHLY and CDR2 FYNNEI. The junction had 7 bases not matched to a gene; V was cut back by 6 bases and J by 4 bases. The CDR3 has 14 amino acids. CDR3 sequence (DNA): TGTGCCAGCAGCGGTGACAGGGGTCTCTATGGCTACACCTTC. Amino acid sequence: CASSGDRGLYGYTF.

This clone was counted a few times. This sequence joins TRBV5-1 and TRBJ2-7; unclear D gene. V was clipped by 2 bases and J by 3 bases, with 21 bases between them. Germline V gives CDR1 SGHRS, CDR2 YFSETQ. The CDR3 runs to 17 residues. The DNA for the CDR3 is TGCGCCAGCAGCTTTGGCCGAGCCCCCAACAGCCTCTACGAGCAGTACTTC. It yields the protein CASSFGRAPNSLYEQYF.

This clone appeared a single time. The chain couples TRBV24-1 to TRBJ2-3; D is uncertain. The CDR3 is 16 residues long. V lost 4 bases, J lost 0 bases, and 13 bases lay in between. The germline CDR1 and CDR2 sequences are KGHDR and SFDVKD. The CDR3 spells CATSDPKPLSTDTQYF. The CDR3 bases are TGTGCCACCAGTGACCCGAAGCCTCTCAGCACAGATACGCAGTATTTT.

The V call is TRBV5-1, the J call TRBJ2-7; a weak D match, TRBD2 (5 bases). Trimming took 3 bases from V and 4 from J, leaving 20 bases between them. Germline V gene lookup returns CDR1 SGHRS and CDR2 YFSETQ. This CDR3 contains 16 residues. CDR3 in amino acids: CASSSTLAGGSYEQYF. CDR3 coding DNA: TGCGCCAGCAGCTCCACGCTAGCCGGCGGCTCTTACGAGCAGTACTTC.

This clone was detected only once. The rearrangement uses TRBV7-2 and TRBJ2-5, with 13 positions matching TRBD2. This CDR3 has 15 residues. The junction had 5 bases not matched to a gene; V was cut back by 5 bases and J by 5 bases. Per the germline V gene, CDR1 is SGHTA and CDR2 is FQGNSA. DNA of the CDR3: TGTGCCAGCAGCATACTAGCGGGGGGGCCGGAGACCCAGTACTTC. Its translation is CASSILAGGPETQYF.

This clone came up once. The J gene is TRBJ2-7, the V gene TRBV7-3; D perhaps matches TRBD2 (7 bases). Trimming pared 1 base from V and 6 bases from J, leaving 16 bases between. Germline V CDR1 and CDR2: SGHTA, FQGTGA. The CDR3 sequence is 15 residues long. CDR3 in amino acids: CASSLRGGGPSEQYF. CDR3 nucleotides: TGTGCCAGCAGCTTAAGGGGCGGGGGCCCCTCCGAGCAGTACTTC.

This chain links TRBV6-1 with TRBJ2-1; D is possibly TRBD1 (6 bases). V gave up 2 bases and J gave up 3 bases, with 11 bases separating them. There are 15 residues in the CDR3. The germline CDR1 and CDR2 sequences are MNHNS and SASEGT. The CDR3 loop is CASSETRDNYNEQFF. The CDR3, as DNA: TGTGCCAGCAGTGAAACCCGGGACAACTACAATGAGCAGTTCTTC.

V usage is TRBV6-2 or TRBV6-3 and J usage is TRBJ2-3; perhaps TRBD2 as D (6 bases). Trimming took 6 bases from V and 2 from J, leaving 36 bases between them. The CDR3 loop spans 22 amino acids. Germline V CDR1 and CDR2: MNHEY, SVGEGT. CDR3: CASSPAGLWRTPRVDPTDTQYF. The CDR3 DNA is TGTGCCAGCAGCCCGGCGGGATTGTGGCGAACCCCCCGAGTGGATCCCACAGATACGCAGTATTTT.

V is TRBV5-4 and J is TRBJ1-2, with a tentative D call TRBD1 (6 bases). From germline, CDR1 is SGHNT and CDR2 YYREEE (reference sequence). The CDR3 has 13 amino acids. V dropped 0 bases and J dropped 8 bases, with 11 bases sitting between them. In DNA, the CDR3 is TGTGCCAGCAGCTTGGCCCCAGGGGACGGCTACACCTTC. Its translation is CASSLAPGDGYTF.

This sequence joins TRBV6-5 and TRBJ1-2, with D uncertain. CDR1 and CDR2 (germline): MNHEY, SVGAGI. Trimming cost V 8 bases and J 3 bases, with 10 bases left between them. CDR3 length: 12 amino acids. The CDR3 DNA follows: TGTGCCAGCCATGGGCATGACTATGGCTACACCTTC. The encoded protein is CASHGHDYGYTF.

V and J are TRBV6-2 or TRBV6-3 and TRBJ2-3, with D tentatively TRBD1 (6 bases). There are 16 residues in the CDR3. With 5 bases removed from V and 2 bases from J, the gap between germline ends came to 17 bases. Germline CDR1 MNHEY, CDR2 SVGEGT. CDR3 bases: TGTGCCAGCAGTAAGTGGACAGCGACTTACACAGATACGCAGTATTTT. It codes for CASSKWTATYTDTQYF.

The chain combines TRBV4-1 with TRBJ2-1, with a weak D call TRBD2 (6 bases). The V gene's germline CDR1 is MGHRA and CDR2 YSYEKL. V was trimmed by 2 bases and J by 9 bases, leaving 23 bases between them. The CDR3 is 17 amino acids. The CDR3 sequence is CASSQRASTPGESEQFF. CDR3 DNA sequence: TGCGCCAGCAGCCAAAGGGCATCGACCCCGGGAGAGAGTGAGCAGTTCTTC.

This clone was picked up a small number of times. The chain combines TRBV24-1 with TRBJ2-5; D gene unclear. CDR3 length: 15 amino acids. V was pared by 4 bases and J by 2 bases, with 13 bases between. Germline V lookup: CDR1 KGHDR, CDR2 SFDVKD. Written as DNA, the CDR3 is TGTGCCACCAGTGACTCTCTAGGATTGCAAGAGACCCAGTACTTC. This encodes CATSDSLGLQETQYF.

The chain recombines TRBV7-8 with TRBJ1-2; no definite D call. Germline V lookup: CDR1 SGHVS, CDR2 FQNEAQ. The V end lost 5 bases, the J end lost 3 bases, and 16 bases lay between the germline ends. The length of the CDR3 is 15 residues. CDR3 region: CASSDRGIRDYGYTF. The CDR3, as DNA: TGTGCCAGCAGCGATAGAGGGATACGGGACTATGGCTACACCTTC.

This chain joins TRBV10-3 and TRBJ2-5; tentatively, D is TRBD2 (6 bases). The CDR3 runs to 14 residues. The V gene lost 0 bases and the J gene lost 3 bases, with 8 bases spanning the gap. Germline loops: CDR1 ENHRY, CDR2 SYGVKD. CDR3 coding DNA: TGTGCCATCAGTGAGTCTACGGGGGAAGAGACCCAGTACTTC. Translation gives CAISESTGEETQYF.

This clone showed up just once. The chain combines TRBV7-6 with TRBJ2-6; 10 bases match TRBD1. Germline loops: CDR1 SGHVS, CDR2 FNYEAQ. This CDR3 spans 17 amino acids. V shed 5 bases and J 3 bases; nucleotides not matched to a gene: 7. The CDR3 loop is CASSDRTGGGGANVLTF. The CDR3 DNA reads as TGTGCCAGCAGCGACAGGACAGGGGGTGGTGGGGCCAACGTCCTGACTTTC.

This clone appeared a few times. V and J are TRBV7-2 and TRBJ2-5; possibly TRBD1 for D (5 bases). Germline V CDR1 and CDR2: SGHTA, FQGNSA. The CDR3 covers 14 residues. The germline V and J ends were trimmed by 5 bases and 1 base, with 11 bases remaining between them. This chain's CDR3 is CASSPWGGQETQYF. CDR3 sequence (DNA): TGTGCCAGCAGCCCGTGGGGCGGCCAAGAGACCCAGTACTTC. The full variable domain, its missing parts supplied by reference TRBV7-2 and TRBJ2-5, is GAGVSQSPSNKVTEKGKDVELRCDPISGHTALYWYRQSLGQGLEFLIYFQGNSAPDKSGLPSDRFSAERTGGSVSTLTIQRTQQEDSAVYLCASSPWGGQETQYFGPGTRLLVL.